This T cell receptor (beta chain) is drawn from a study of T cell responses to AZD1222 COVID-19 vaccine. Libraries were prepared by immunoSEQ multiplex PCR; TCRdb keeps only in-frame clonotypes and omits some of them. The sample records some 150,000 clones, 90% to 95% being singletons. The V gene lost 2 bases and the J gene lost 4 bases, with 11 bases spanning the gap. Germline V gene sequence: CDR1 SEHNR, CDR2 FQNEAQ (reference sequence). There are 14 residues in the CDR3. For this clone: No antigen is known for it.

Study-wide points: Within unmutated variant regions lay the reported targets of nearly half of spike-specific TCRs.

The sequence came from an adult in good health. The sequences come from peripheral blood, collected on day 0 of AZD1222 vaccination. The rearrangement uses TRBV7-9 and TRBJ1-2; D remains unclear. The CDR3 loop reads CASSLSEQSYGYTF. The CDR3 coding sequence is TGTGCCAGCAGCTTATCTGAACAGTCCTATGGCTACACCTTC.